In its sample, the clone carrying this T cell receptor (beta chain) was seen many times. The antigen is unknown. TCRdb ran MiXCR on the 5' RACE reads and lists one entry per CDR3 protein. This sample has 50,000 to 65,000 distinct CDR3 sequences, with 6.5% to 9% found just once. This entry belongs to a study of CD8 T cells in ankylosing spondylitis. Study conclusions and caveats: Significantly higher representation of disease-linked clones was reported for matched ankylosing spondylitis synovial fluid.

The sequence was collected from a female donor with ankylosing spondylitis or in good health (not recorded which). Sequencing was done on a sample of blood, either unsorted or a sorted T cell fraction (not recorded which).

Written as DNA, the CDR3 is TGCAGCGTTGAAGATCCGGGACGTTATGGCTACACCTTC. It specifies CSVEDPGRYGYTF. The chain couples TRBV29-1 to TRBJ1-2; tentatively, D is TRBD1 (5 bases). V lost 0 bases to trimming and J lost 5 bases, with 10 bases between them. The germline CDR1 and CDR2 sequences are SQVTM and ANQGSEA. The CDR3 loop spans 13 amino acids.